This TCR beta chain originates from a study of glioma-infiltrating T cells. The study's findings and limits: Gliomas, especially low-grade, showed above-expected tissue-blood divergence; non-neoplastic patients showed below.

The iRepertoire nested amplicon-rescue multiplex PCR amplified TCR alpha and beta CDR3s from RNA. One-step reverse transcription and amplification started from about 100-400 ng of tissue mRNA or PBMC total RNA. TCRdb recomputed calls from the multiplex PCR reads with MiXCR, one row per CDR3 protein. The table has 95,000 to 150,000 distinct CDR3 sequences, 20% to 25% seen once. The sample holds many counts of this clonotype. Its antigen is still unknown. Per the germline V gene, CDR1 is SGHAT and CDR2 is FQNNGV. The CDR3 is made up of 13 amino acids. Trimming took off 5 bases at V and 0 bases at J, with 7 bases between the two ends.

The J gene is TRBJ1-1, the V gene TRBV11-2; the D is unclear. The clonotype was recovered from a human donor with low-grade glioma or glioblastoma, undergoing nonglioma brain surgery, or in good health (not recorded which). The sequenced sample was glioma tissue, nonneoplastic brain tissue, or PBMCs (not recorded which). DNA of the CDR3: TGTGCCAGCAGCCTTCGACTGAACACTGAAGCTTTCTTT. It specifies CASSLRLNTEAFF.